This T cell receptor beta chain emerged from a study of T cell repertoires in cytomegalovirus infection. One entry per CDR3 protein, called by TCRdb with MiXCR from the reads. This table holds 62,000 or so distinct CDR3 sequences, over 20% found once. Germline loops: CDR1 SGHTS, CDR2 YDEGEE. The V end lost 3 bases, the J end lost 6 bases, and 28 bases lay between the germline ends. CDR3 length equals 19 residues. In this sample, this clonotype turned up a few times. Its antigen is undetermined. Sequencing used CD8+ T cells from cultured PBMCs, obtained from culture after CMV antigen stimulation. The sequence was collected from a human donor in good health (CMV status not recorded). Some clones in this sample may be carry-over from other donors' samples. This chain connects TRBV5-8 to TRBJ1-5; D uncertain. The CDR3, as DNA: TGTGCCAGCAGCTCAGGAGCCGAAGTCGGACTCCTTGCGGGTCAGCCCCAGCATTTT. Protein sequence: CASSSGAEVGLLAGQPQHF.